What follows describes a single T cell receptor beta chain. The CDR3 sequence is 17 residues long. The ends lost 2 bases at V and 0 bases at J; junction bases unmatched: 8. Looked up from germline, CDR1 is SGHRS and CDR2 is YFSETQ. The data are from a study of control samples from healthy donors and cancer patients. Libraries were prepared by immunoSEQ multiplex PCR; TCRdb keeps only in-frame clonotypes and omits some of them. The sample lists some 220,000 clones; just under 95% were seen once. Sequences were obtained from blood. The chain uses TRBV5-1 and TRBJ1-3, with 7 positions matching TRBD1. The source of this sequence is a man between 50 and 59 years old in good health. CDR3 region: CASSLTGQLSSGNTIYF. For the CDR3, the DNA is TGCGCCAGCAGCTTAACGGGACAGCTTTCCTCTGGAAACACCATATATTTT.